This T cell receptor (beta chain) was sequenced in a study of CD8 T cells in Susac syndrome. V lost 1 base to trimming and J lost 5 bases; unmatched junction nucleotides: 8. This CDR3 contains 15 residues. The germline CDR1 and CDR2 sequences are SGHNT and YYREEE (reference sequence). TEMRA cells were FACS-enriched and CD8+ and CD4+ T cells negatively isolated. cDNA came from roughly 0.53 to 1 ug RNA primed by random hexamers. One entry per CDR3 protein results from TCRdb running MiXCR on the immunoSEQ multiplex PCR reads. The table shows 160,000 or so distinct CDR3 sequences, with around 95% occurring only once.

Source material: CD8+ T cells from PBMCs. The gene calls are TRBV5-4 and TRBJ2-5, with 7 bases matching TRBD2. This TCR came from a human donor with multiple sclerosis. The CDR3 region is CASSLRATSEETQYF. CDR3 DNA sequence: TGTGCCAGCAGCTTGAGAGCCACTAGCGAGGAGACCCAGTACTTC. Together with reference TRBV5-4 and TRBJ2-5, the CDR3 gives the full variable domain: ETGVTQSPTHLIKTRGQQVTLRCSSQSGHNTVSWYQQALGQGPQFIFQYYREEENGRGNFPPRFSGLQFPNYSSELNVNALELDDSALYLCASSLRATSEETQYFGPGTRLLVL.